A single sample is the source of the 30 T cell receptor beta chains below, sequenced in a study of cytomegalovirus exposure and HLA in healthy donors. It was with 60 Vbeta and 13 Jbeta primers that the PCR ran. Measured with immunoSEQ multiplex PCR; TCRdb has only the in-frame clones, and not every one. This table has roughly 160,000 clones, over 60% appearing once. The specimen sequenced was PBMCs. These receptors all come from a woman younger than 45 in good health and CMV-seronegative.

This clone showed up just a few times. J is TRBJ1-1 and V is TRBV19, with D uncertain. This CDR3 region has 14 residues. V was cut by 3 bases and J by 0 bases, with 8 bases left in between. Germline V CDR1 and CDR2: LNHDA, SQIVND (reference sequence). The CDR3 protein is CASSMGGMNTEAFF. CDR3 DNA sequence: TGTGCCAGTAGTATGGGCGGGATGAACACTGAAGCTTTCTTT.

This chain joins TRBV7-9 and TRBJ2-1, with D perhaps matching TRBD2 (5 bases). Deletions cut 5 bases from V and 2 bases from J, with 13 bases between. CDR1 is SEHNR, CDR2 FQNEAQ, per germline (reference sequence). The CDR3 totals 15 residues. CDR3 nucleotide sequence: TGTGCCAGCAGCCCCCTTGGGCGGGCCTACAATGAGCAGTTCTTC. This translates into CASSPLGRAYNEQFF.

The V and J genes are TRBV6-6 and TRBJ2-1; no clear D. Germline V CDR1 and CDR2: MNHNY, SVGAGI (reference sequence). The ends were cut back, 2 bases at V and 0 bases at J, with 8 bases in the middle. The CDR3 consists of 15 residues. The CDR3 sequence: CASSYRSDSYNEQFF. As DNA, the CDR3 is TGTGCCAGCAGTTACAGAAGCGACTCCTACAATGAGCAGTTCTTC.

The chain joins TRBV9 to TRBJ2-7, with 8 bases matching TRBD1. V was clipped by 0 bases and J by 6 bases; unmatched bases: 5. The CDR3 sequence is 14 residues long. The V gene's germline CDR1 is SGDLS and CDR2 YYNGEE. CDR3 sequence reads: CASSVAGGASEQYF. The CDR3 coding sequence is TGTGCCAGCAGCGTAGCAGGGGGCGCGTCCGAGCAGTACTTC.

The rearrangement joins TRBV7-9 to TRBJ2-3, with D possibly matching TRBD1 (6 bases). CDR3 length: 13 amino acids. Germline assignment: CDR1 SEHNR and CDR2 FQNEAQ (reference sequence). V was pared by 6 bases and J by 10 bases, with 17 bases between. CDR3 DNA sequence: TGTGCCAGCAGTCAGGAAACAGGGACCGCGCAGTATTTT. Translation: CASSQETGTAQYF.

The chain uses TRBV5-1 and TRBJ2-7; 11 bases are shared with TRBD2. This CDR3 has 15 amino acids. Trimming took 0 bases from V and 5 from J; bases not matched to a gene: 4. The germline V gene encodes CDR1 SGHRS and CDR2 YFSETQ. The CDR3 reads CASSLVLAGANEQYF. The CDR3, as DNA: TGCGCCAGCAGCTTGGTACTAGCGGGAGCGAACGAGCAGTACTTC.

This sequence joins TRBV4-2 and TRBJ2-7, with a possible D match to TRBD1 (6 bases). CDR1 and CDR2 (germline): LGHNA, YNFKEQ. The CDR3 has 15 amino acids. The V and J ends lost 4 bases and 0 bases respectively, with 13 bases between them. In DNA, the CDR3 is TGTGCCAGCAGCCTGCGACAGGAGAGCTCCTACGAGCAGTACTTC. Its protein product is CASSLRQESSYEQYF.

The rearrangement links TRBV5-4 to TRBJ1-6; D uncertain. V lost 3 bases, J lost 6 bases, and 16 bases lay in between. Germline CDR1 reads SGHNT; CDR2 reads YYREEE (reference sequence). CDR3 size: 16 residues. CDR3 sequence (DNA): TGTGCCAGCAGCTCCGTAGCGGGCGGTGTTAATTCACCCCTCCACTTT. Encoded protein: CASSSVAGGVNSPLHF.

The V call is TRBV19, the J call TRBJ2-5; 7 nucleotides match TRBD2. V lost 3 bases to trimming and J lost 5 bases; unmatched junction nucleotides: 9. CDR1 LNHDA and CDR2 SQIVND come from the germline V gene (reference sequence). There are 15 residues in the CDR3. CDR3 residues: CASSMNWWGGETQYF. CDR3 nucleotide sequence: TGTGCCAGTAGTATGAATTGGTGGGGGGGGGAGACCCAGTACTTC.

V and J are TRBV20-1 and TRBJ1-2; D is unclear. The CDR3 covers 11 residues. Trimming shortened V by 6 bases and J by 6 bases, and 11 bases separated the two germline ends. Germline-derived CDR1 and CDR2 are DFQATT and SNEGSKA (reference sequence). CDR3 sequence reads: CSALDHNGYTF. The CDR3 DNA follows: TGCAGTGCCCTAGACCATAATGGCTACACCTTC.

The chain links TRBV7-3 to TRBJ2-7; D may be TRBD2 (7 bases). Germline V gene sequence: CDR1 SGHTA, CDR2 FQGTGA. V lost 5 bases to trimming and J lost 4 bases, with 21 bases between them. The CDR3 has 16 residues. This chain's CDR3 is CASSTKGGSGPYEQYF. The CDR3 DNA follows: TGTGCCAGCAGCACTAAGGGGGGTAGCGGGCCGTACGAGCAGTACTTC.

In its sample, this clone was seen once. CDR3 sequence (DNA): TGCGCCAGCAGCCCCGGACTAGCGGGCGGCTTCGAGCAGTACTTC. Translated, it gives CASSPGLAGGFEQYF. This chain joins TRBV5-1 and TRBJ2-7; 11 nucleotides line up with TRBD2. V shed 4 bases, J shed 6 bases, and the junction held 9 bases outside the gene matches. The CDR3 length is 15 residues. Germline V CDR1 and CDR2: SGHRS, YFSETQ. Full variable domain (outside the CDR3, taken from reference TRBV5-1 and TRBJ2-7): KAGVTQTPRYLIKTRGQQVTLSCSPISGHRSVSWYQQTPGQGLQFLFEYFSETQRNKGNFPGRFSGRQFSNSRSEMNVSTLELGDSALYLCASSPGLAGGFEQYFGPGTRLTVT.

This chain links TRBV5-4 with TRBJ1-3; unclear D gene. CDR3 length: 11 amino acids. Per the germline V gene, CDR1 is SGHNT and CDR2 is YYREEE (reference sequence). Between the trimmed V and J ends, which lost 4 bases and 4 bases, there was a span of 3 bases. This CDR3 is CASSVGNTIYF. The CDR3 DNA reads as TGTGCCAGCAGCGTAGGAAACACCATATATTTT.

This chain connects TRBV7-9 to TRBJ2-7, with 13 bases matching TRBD2. Per the germline V gene, CDR1 is SEHNR and CDR2 is FQNEAQ (reference sequence). The length of the CDR3 is 16 residues. J gave up 9 bases and V 5 bases, and 13 bases lay outside the gene matches. The CDR3 nucleotides read TGTGCCAGCAGCCATCGGACTAGCGGGAGTCTACGAGTGCAGTACTTC. It specifies CASSHRTSGSLRVQYF.

The CDR3 nucleotides read TGTGCCAGCAGCTTTTCCGGCCTGTGGGAGCAGTACTTC. Translating gives CASSFSGLWEQYF. V usage is TRBV7-9 and J usage is TRBJ2-5, with D possibly TRBD2 on 5 matching bases. The CDR3 is made up of 13 amino acids. From germline, CDR1 is SEHNR and CDR2 FQNEAQ (reference sequence). V shed 3 bases and J shed 11 bases, with 16 bases lying between them.

CDR3 nucleotides: TGCGCCAGCAGCTTGCTGGGACTAGCGACAGATACGCAGTATTTT. Protein: CASSLLGLATDTQYF. V is TRBV5-1 and J is TRBJ2-3, with 10 bases fitting TRBD2. Germline V gene sequence: CDR1 SGHRS, CDR2 YFSETQ. V was pared by 1 base and J by 3 bases, with 2 bases of the junction left unmatched. The CDR3 is 15 residues long.

The chain links TRBV7-7 to TRBJ2-5; D is unresolved. The ends were cut back, 1 base at V and 1 base at J, with 7 bases in the middle. The CDR3 is made up of 14 amino acids. Per the germline V gene, CDR1 is SSHAT and CDR2 is FNYEAQ (reference sequence). CDR3 protein: CASSLGPVQETQYF. CDR3 coding DNA: TGTGCCAGCAGCTTAGGGCCAGTCCAAGAGACCCAGTACTTC.

The V call is TRBV7-8, the J call TRBJ2-7; 7 bases match TRBD1. Germline values: CDR1 SGHVS, CDR2 FQNEAQ. The trim removed 5 bases at V and 1 base at J, leaving 20 bases unmatched. The CDR3 contains 19 residues. The CDR3 spells CASSPLWTGWTPPSYEQYF. CDR3 bases: TGTGCCAGCAGCCCGCTTTGGACAGGCTGGACCCCTCCTTCCTACGAGCAGTACTTC.

The V gene is TRBV7-3, the J gene TRBJ1-6; a weak D match, TRBD1 (6 bases). From germline, CDR1 is SGHTA and CDR2 FQGTGA. There are 16 residues in the CDR3. V dropped 1 base and J dropped 7 bases, with 14 bases sitting between them. CDR3 DNA sequence: TGTGCCAGCAGCTTAATGGGGGGGCGAGGAAATTCACCCCTCCACTTT. Its protein product is CASSLMGGRGNSPLHF.

This clone appeared a few times. The chain combines TRBV5-1 with TRBJ1-2, with TRBD1 identical over 8 bases. CDR3 length: 19 residues. Germline trimming cut 4 bases from V and 4 bases from J; bases unmatched to any gene: 21. Germline values: CDR1 SGHRS, CDR2 YFSETQ. CDR3 nucleotides: TGCGCCAGCAGCCCTGGAGGCATCGGCCAGGGGGGACAGGTCTATGGCTACACCTTC. This gives the protein CASSPGGIGQGGQVYGYTF.

The chain joins TRBV5-1 to TRBJ2-7; D might be TRBD2 (5 bases). Germline V CDR1 and CDR2: SGHRS, YFSETQ. This CDR3 is 13 amino acids long. Trimming removed 3 bases at V and 5 bases at J, with 12 bases between. The CDR3 protein is CASSWGAVDEQYF. DNA of the CDR3: TGCGCCAGCAGCTGGGGAGCTGTAGACGAGCAGTACTTC.

The rearrangement links TRBV5-6 to TRBJ1-3; 7 nucleotides match TRBD1. V lost 2 bases to trimming and J lost 3 bases; unmatched junction nucleotides: 8. Germline-derived CDR1 and CDR2 are SGHDT and YYEEEE. The CDR3 length is 16 residues. CDR3 residues: CASSLKDRVFGNTIYF. The CDR3 DNA sequence: TGTGCCAGCAGCTTAAAAGACAGGGTGTTTGGAAACACCATATATTTT. Supplemented by reference TRBV5-6 and TRBJ1-3, the full variable domain reads DAGVTQSPTHLIKTRGQQVTLRCSPKSGHDTVSWYQQALGQGPQFIFQYYEEEERQRGNFPDRFSGHQFPNYSSELNVNALLLGDSALYLCASSLKDRVFGNTIYFGEGSWLTVV.

The rearrangement uses TRBV19 and TRBJ2-7; D might be TRBD2 (6 bases). Trimming left V 3 bases short and J 6 bases short, with 15 bases between. Per germline, CDR1 LNHDA and CDR2 SQIVND (reference sequence). The CDR3 extends over 14 amino acids. CDR3 region: CASSMWGEAGEQYF. The DNA for the CDR3 is TGTGCCAGTAGTATGTGGGGGGAAGCCGGCGAGCAGTACTTC.

The chain combines TRBV12-5 with TRBJ2-5; no clear D gene. This CDR3 is built from 11 residues. V dropped 6 bases and J dropped 2 bases, with 4 bases sitting between them. The germline CDR1 and CDR2 sequences are LGHNT and FRNRAP. The CDR3 nucleotides read TGTGCTAGTGGCTATCAAGAGACCCAGTACTTC. Translating it yields CASGYQETQYF.

This clone was counted a few times. The CDR3 bases are TGCGCCAGCAGCCAACGGGACAGGGGCTACTATGGCTACACCTTC. This gives the protein CASSQRDRGYYGYTF. This rearrangement joins TRBV4-1 to TRBJ1-2, with 10 bases matching TRBD1. J gave up 3 bases and V 2 bases, and 3 bases lay outside the gene matches. Per germline, CDR1 MGHRA and CDR2 YSYEKL. There are 15 residues in the CDR3.

J is TRBJ1-6 and V is TRBV15, with TRBD1 as a possible D gene (5 bases). The germline CDR1 and CDR2 sequences are LNHNV and YYDKDF (reference sequence). The CDR3 covers 17 residues. V was shortened by 3 bases and J by 4 bases, with 16 bases between the two germline ends. The chain's CDR3 is CATSRTHLGQYNSPLHF. The CDR3, as DNA: TGTGCCACCAGCAGGACACACTTGGGGCAATATAATTCACCCCTCCACTTT.

This clone was observed a handful of times. The chain recombines TRBV4-2 with TRBJ2-5, with 7 bases that match TRBD1. Per the germline V gene, CDR1 is LGHNA and CDR2 is YNFKEQ. CDR3 length: 15 residues. J gave up 5 bases and V 1 base, and 7 bases lay outside the gene matches. The CDR3 DNA reads TGTGCCAGCAGCCAAGCCGCGACGACAGGGGAGACCCAGTACTTC. Translated, it gives CASSQAATTGETQYF.

V is TRBV6-6 and J is TRBJ2-7, with 8 bases identical to TRBD1. The CDR3 runs to 16 residues. CDR1 and CDR2 from the germline V gene are MNHNY and SVGAGI (reference sequence). The J segment lost 7 bases and the V segment lost 7 bases, leaving 18 bases of the junction unmatched. CDR3 region: CASTSTRQGMSGEQYF. The CDR3 nucleotides read TGTGCCAGCACCTCTACACGACAGGGGATGAGCGGGGAGCAGTACTTC.

Note on this clone: One junction end disagrees with the germline gene, perhaps due to a read error. The chain uses TRBV6-5 and TRBJ1-2; D not certain. Germline V gene lookup returns CDR1 MNHEY and CDR2 SVGAGI. The CDR3 consists of 14 residues. CDR3 DNA sequence: TGTGCCAGCAGTTACTCGAAGGGAGACTATGGCTACCCCTTC. It codes for CASSYSKGDYGYPF.

The V gene is TRBV19, the J gene TRBJ2-1, with D maybe TRBD2 (5 bases). The CDR3 loop spans 13 amino acids. Germline V gene data show CDR1 as LNHDA and CDR2 as SQIVND (reference sequence). The ends were cut back, 3 bases at V and 13 bases at J, with 16 bases in the middle. The CDR3 loop is CASSIRAPREQFF. In nucleotides, the CDR3 is TGTGCCAGTAGTATTCGAGCCCCTCGGGAACAGTTCTTC.